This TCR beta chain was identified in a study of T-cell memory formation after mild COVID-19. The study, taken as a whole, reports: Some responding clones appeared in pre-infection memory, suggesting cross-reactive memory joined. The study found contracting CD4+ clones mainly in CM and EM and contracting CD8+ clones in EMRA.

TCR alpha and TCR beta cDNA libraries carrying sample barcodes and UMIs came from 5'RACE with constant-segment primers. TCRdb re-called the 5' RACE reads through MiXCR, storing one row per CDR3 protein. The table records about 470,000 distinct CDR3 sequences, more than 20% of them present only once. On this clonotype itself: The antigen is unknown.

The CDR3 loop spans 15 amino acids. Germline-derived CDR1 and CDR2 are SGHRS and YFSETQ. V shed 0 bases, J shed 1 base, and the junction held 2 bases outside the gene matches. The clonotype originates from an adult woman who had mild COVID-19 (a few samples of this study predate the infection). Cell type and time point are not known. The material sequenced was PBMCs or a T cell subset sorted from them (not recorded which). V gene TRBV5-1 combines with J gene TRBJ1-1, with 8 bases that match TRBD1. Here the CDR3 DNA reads TGCGCCAGCAGCTTGGGGGACAGGCCGAACACTGAAGCTTTCTTT. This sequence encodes CASSLGDRPNTEAFF.